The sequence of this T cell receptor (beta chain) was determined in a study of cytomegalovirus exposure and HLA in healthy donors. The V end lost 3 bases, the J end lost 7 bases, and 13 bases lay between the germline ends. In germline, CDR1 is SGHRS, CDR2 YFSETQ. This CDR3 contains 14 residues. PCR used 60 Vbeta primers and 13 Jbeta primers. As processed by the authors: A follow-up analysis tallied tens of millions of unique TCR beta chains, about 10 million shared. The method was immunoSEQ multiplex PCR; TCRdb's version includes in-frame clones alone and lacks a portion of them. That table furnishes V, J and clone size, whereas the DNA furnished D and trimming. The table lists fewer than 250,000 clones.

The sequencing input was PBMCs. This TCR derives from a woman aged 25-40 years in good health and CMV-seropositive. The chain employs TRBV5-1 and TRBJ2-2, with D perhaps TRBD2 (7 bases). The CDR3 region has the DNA TGCGCCAGCAGCTCGGGGGGCCCCCACGGGGAGCTGTTTTTT. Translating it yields CASSSGGPHGELFF.